Listed below are T cell receptor beta chains from one sample, sequenced in a study of blood T cell repertoires in COVID-19. Clones were sequenced by immunoSEQ multiplex PCR, and TCRdb holds only the in-frame ones, with some missing. The sample consists of about 140,000 clones, about 80% of them appearing once. The sample was PBMCs or T cells enriched from blood (not recorded which). These receptors all come from a woman in her forties or fifties who had recovered from COVID-19. Each CDR3 is given with its conserved first and last residue. Each record gives: J gene, D gene, V gene, clone size, CDR3 protein, CDR3 DNA. A D gene is named only where the DNA matches it firmly. Not all rows give a size; the values are once, few, many and, for expanded clones, a class.

J: TRBJ2-7
D: TRBD2
V: TRBV5-1
size: NA
CDR3: CASSLAVSGMVSSYEQYF
DNA: TGCGCCAGCAGCTTGGCCGTCAGCGGGATGGTTTCCTCCTACGAGCAGTACTTC

J: TRBJ2-2
D: TRBD2
V: TRBV7-2
size: NA
CDR3: CASLWTSVAGELFF
DNA: TGTGCCAGCTTATGGACTAGCGTGGCCGGGGAGCTGTTTTTT

J: TRBJ2-1
D: TRBD2
V: TRBV5-5
size: many
CDR3: CASSFGSASGGLYNEQFF
DNA: TGTGCCAGCAGCTTCGGGTCGGCTAGCGGGGGTCTTTACAATGAGCAGTTCTTC

J: TRBJ2-7
D: NA
V: TRBV6-5
size: NA
CDR3: CASSYGEAYEQYF
DNA: TGTGCCAGCAGTTACGGGGAGGCCTACGAGCAGTACTTC

J: TRBJ2-5
D: TRBD2
V: TRBV30
size: once
CDR3: CAWILAGGPQETQYF
DNA: TGTGCCTGGATTCTAGCGGGGGGTCCCCAAGAGACCCAGTACTTC

J: TRBJ2-7
D: NA
V: TRBV5-1
size: NA
CDR3: CASSLVAGSYEQYF
DNA: TGCGCCAGCAGCTTGGTGGCGGGCTCCTACGAGCAGTACTTC

J: TRBJ2-1
D: TRBD2
V: TRBV19
size: NA
CDR3: CASSQAGSSYNEQFF
DNA: TGTGCCAGTTCTCAAGCGGGAAGCTCCTACAATGAGCAGTTCTTC

J: TRBJ2-3
D: TRBD2
V: TRBV6-7
size: many
CDR3: CASISSGLVPTDTCTDTQYF
DNA: TGTGCCAGCATCTCATCGGGACTAGTCCCCACGGACACCTGCACAGATACGCAGTATTTT

J: TRBJ2-1
D: NA
V: TRBV6-6
size: NA
CDR3: CASSYILPSDEQFF
DNA: TGTGCCAGCAGTTACATACTCCCCTCGGATGAGCAGTTCTTC

J: TRBJ2-1
D: TRBD1
V: TRBV7-8
size: once
CDR3: CASSFYNRDRLHNEQFF
DNA: TGTGCCAGCAGCTTTTATAACCGGGACAGGCTACACAATGAGCAGTTCTTC

J: TRBJ2-7
D: TRBD1
V: TRBV28
size: NA
CDR3: CASSLYAGTGFYEQYF
DNA: TGTGCCAGCAGTTTATATGCCGGGACAGGGTTCTACGAGCAGTACTTC

J: TRBJ2-2
D: TRBD2
V: TRBV9
size: many
CDR3: CASSVVGSGRPGELFF
DNA: TGTGCCAGCAGCGTAGTAGGTAGCGGGAGACCCGGGGAGCTGTTTTTT

J: TRBJ2-6
D: TRBD1
V: TRBV5-6
size: NA
CDR3: CASSSGDRGFSGANVLTF
DNA: TGTGCCAGCAGCTCTGGGGACAGGGGGTTCTCTGGGGCCAACGTCCTGACTTTC

J: TRBJ2-2
D: TRBD2
V: TRBV11-3
size: few
CDR3: CASSYTRWLAGPNTGELFF
DNA: TGTGCCAGCAGCTACACCCGGTGGCTAGCGGGGCCGAACACCGGGGAGCTGTTTTTT

J: TRBJ2-1
D: NA
V: TRBV3-1/TRBV3-2
size: once
CDR3: CASSLSPDEQFF
DNA: TGTGCCAGCAGCCTCTCCCCGGATGAGCAGTTCTTC

J: TRBJ2-5
D: TRBD2
V: TRBV5-1
size: NA
CDR3: CASSFSGQETQYF
DNA: TGCGCCAGCAGCTTTAGCGGGCAAGAGACCCAGTACTTC

J: TRBJ2-7
D: TRBD2
V: TRBV11-2
size: NA
CDR3: CASSPYGTSGDYEQYF
DNA: TGTGCCAGCAGCCCATACGGGACTAGCGGGGACTACGAGCAGTACTTC

J: TRBJ1-5
D: NA
V: TRBV19
size: NA
CDR3: CASSIAPGHQPQHF
DNA: TGTGCCAGTAGTATAGCACCAGGGCATCAGCCCCAGCATTTT

J: TRBJ1-4
D: NA
V: TRBV29-1
size: NA
CDR3: CSVEDRESEKLFF
DNA: TGCAGCGTCGAGGACCGGGAAAGTGAAAAACTGTTTTTT

J: TRBJ2-5
D: NA
V: TRBV2
size: NA
CDR3: CASSFQGNDWYQETQYF
DNA: TGTGCCAGCAGTTTCCAAGGAAATGACTGGTACCAAGAGACCCAGTACTTC

J: TRBJ1-6
D: TRBD1
V: TRBV6-5
size: NA
CDR3: CASSLWDSNNSPLHF
DNA: TGTGCCAGCAGTCTGTGGGACAGTAATAATTCACCCCTCCACTTT

J: TRBJ2-1
D: TRBD2
V: TRBV19
size: NA
CDR3: CASSIGAGANEQFF
DNA: TGTGCCAGTAGTATAGGGGCGGGAGCCAATGAGCAGTTCTTC

J: TRBJ2-1
D: TRBD1
V: TRBV7-9
size: NA
CDR3: CASSQRQGGYNEQFF
DNA: TGTGCCAGCAGCCAACGACAGGGGGGATACAATGAGCAGTTCTTC

J: TRBJ2-2
D: NA
V: TRBV18
size: NA
CDR3: CASSHTRIAIGGQHNTGELFF
DNA: TGTGCCAGCTCACATACCCGAATAGCCATCGGGGGACAGCACAACACCGGGGAGCTGTTTTTT

J: TRBJ2-1
D: TRBD2
V: TRBV7-8
size: NA
CDR3: CASSLFLAGHNEQFF
DNA: TGTGCCAGCAGCTTATTTCTAGCGGGACACAATGAGCAGTTCTTC

J: TRBJ1-3
D: NA
V: TRBV5-1
size: NA
CDR3: CASSLSGYQTGNTIYF
DNA: TGCGCCAGCAGCTTGTCCGGGTATCAAACTGGAAACACCATATATTTT

J: TRBJ1-2
D: NA
V: TRBV10-3
size: NA
CDR3: CAINQGTFQDGYTF
DNA: TGTGCCATCAACCAAGGGACTTTTCAGGATGGCTACACCTTC

J: TRBJ2-1
D: NA
V: TRBV5-1
size: NA
CDR3: CASSSATHYNEQFF
DNA: TGCGCCAGCAGCAGCGCTACTCACTACAATGAGCAGTTCTTC

J: TRBJ1-1
D: TRBD1
V: TRBV28
size: NA
CDR3: CASRLTGQNTMNTEAFF
DNA: TGTGCCAGCAGGCTCACGGGACAGAACACTATGAACACTGAAGCTTTCTTT

J: TRBJ2-2
D: NA
V: TRBV19
size: NA
CDR3: CASSIKLANTGELFF
DNA: TGTGCCAGTAGTATAAAGTTAGCGAACACCGGGGAGCTGTTTTTT

J: TRBJ1-1
D: TRBD1
V: TRBV5-1
size: NA
CDR3: CASSLVDRLNTEAFF
DNA: TGCGCCAGCAGCTTGGTGGACAGGCTGAACACTGAAGCTTTCTTT

J: TRBJ1-2
D: TRBD1
V: TRBV24-1
size: NA
CDR3: CATSGRTGGNYGYTF
DNA: TGTGCCACCAGTGGCCGGACAGGGGGGAACTATGGCTACACCTTC

J: TRBJ2-3
D: TRBD2
V: TRBV7-9
size: NA
CDR3: CASSAPGLATDTQYF
DNA: TGTGCCAGCAGCGCACCGGGACTAGCGACAGATACGCAGTATTTT

J: TRBJ2-4
D: TRBD2
V: TRBV28
size: NA
CDR3: CAAAGGPAKNIQYF
DNA: TGTGCGGCGGCGGGAGGGCCGGCCAAAAACATTCAGTACTTC

J: TRBJ2-1
D: NA
V: TRBV6-5
size: once
CDR3: CASSAKNEQFF
DNA: TGTGCCAGCAGCGCTAAGAATGAGCAGTTCTTC

J: TRBJ2-7
D: TRBD1
V: TRBV30
size: NA
CDR3: CAGNRDSTYEQYF
DNA: TGTGCCGGCAACCGGGACAGCACCTACGAGCAGTACTTC

J: TRBJ2-2
D: NA
V: TRBV11-3
size: NA
CDR3: CASTVVTRPGELFF
DNA: TGTGCCAGCACCGTAGTCACTAGACCCGGGGAGCTGTTTTTT

J: TRBJ2-7
D: TRBD1
V: TRBV10-3
size: NA
CDR3: CAISDRDREGYEQYF
DNA: TGTGCCATCAGTGACCGTGACAGGGAAGGCTACGAGCAGTACTTC

J: TRBJ2-4
D: TRBD1
V: TRBV27
size: once
CDR3: CASRTTGAGTNIQYF
DNA: TGTGCCAGCAGAACGACAGGGGCCGGGACAAACATTCAGTACTTC

J: TRBJ1-3
D: NA
V: TRBV12-5
size: NA
CDR3: CASGAPGAGNTIYF
DNA: TGTGCTAGTGGTGCACCAGGGGCTGGAAACACCATATATTTT

J: TRBJ1-3
D: NA
V: TRBV10-3
size: NA
CDR3: CAISGSTAFGTIYF
DNA: TGTGCCATCAGTGGGTCAACAGCCTTTGGCACCATATATTTT